This note documents a single T cell receptor (beta chain) sequence. The sample comes from a study of blood T cell repertoires in COVID-19. Looking at the study overall: Specimens from acute and convalescent COVID-19 originated in the United States, Italy and Spain. PBMCs, B-cell-depleted T cells, or T cells provided the cDNA or gDNA that made up the material.

Authors' processing steps: Amplification of reference gene primers was used by the study to estimate nucleated cell counts. Method: immunoSEQ multiplex PCR; TCRdb's copy keeps in-frame clones and lacks some. V and J calls and clone size are copied from that table; D and trimming were computed from the DNA. The repertoire includes 68,000 or so clones, about 86% of them detected once, and more than 3.5% sits in the top ten. The J segment lost 3 bases and the V segment lost 3 bases, leaving 4 bases of the junction unmatched. The CDR3 totals 14 residues. Germline assignment: CDR1 KGHSH and CDR2 LQKENI. This TCR came from a man over 45 with acute or convalescent COVID-19. The V call is TRBV18, the J call TRBJ2-7; TRBD1 aligns across 8 bases. Sequencing was performed on peripheral blood. CDR3 loop: CASSPRDRLYEQYF. The CDR3 nucleotides are TGTGCCAGCTCACCGAGGGACAGGCTCTACGAGCAGTACTTC.